Below are 14 T cell receptor beta chains sequenced from a single sample in a study of cytomegalovirus exposure and HLA in healthy donors. Researchers ran the PCR with 60 Vbeta and 13 Jbeta primers. Measured with immunoSEQ multiplex PCR; TCRdb has only the in-frame clones, and not every one. This table has some 200,000 clones, 82% appearing once. Sequencing was done on a sample of PBMCs. Source of these receptors: a woman aged 18-35 years in good health and CMV-seronegative.

V gene TRBV5-6 combines with J gene TRBJ2-7; tentatively, D is TRBD2 (6 bases). This CDR3 has 15 residues. The V gene lost 0 bases and the J gene lost 0 bases, with 10 bases spanning the gap. Germline CDR1 reads SGHDT; CDR2 reads YYEEEE. The CDR3 DNA sequence: TGTGCCAGCAGCTTGGCCGCGGGAAGCTCCTACGAGCAGTACTTC. Protein sequence: CASSLAAGSSYEQYF.

This rearrangement joins TRBV19 to TRBJ2-4, with 11 nucleotides matching TRBD1. The trim removed 5 bases at V and 7 bases at J, leaving 10 bases unmatched. Germline V gives CDR1 LNHDA, CDR2 SQIVND (reference sequence). The CDR3 covers 16 residues. CDR3 region: CASSARTGGGENIQYF. CDR3 nucleotides: TGTGCCAGTAGTGCCCGGACAGGGGGCGGAGAGAACATTCAGTACTTC.

This chain links TRBV7-8 with TRBJ2-7, with TRBD2 identical over 8 bases. V lost 1 base, J lost 0 bases, and 8 bases stayed unmatched. The CDR3 is 17 amino acids. CDR1 is SGHVS and CDR2 is FQNEAQ in the germline V gene. CDR3 residues: CASSLVEGSGSSYEQYF. The CDR3 DNA reads as TGTGCCAGCAGCTTAGTTGAAGGAAGCGGGAGCTCCTACGAGCAGTACTTC. The whole variable domain, filled in from reference TRBV7-8 and TRBJ2-7, reads GAGVSQSPRYKVAKRGQDVALRCDPISGHVSLFWYQQALGQGPEFLTYFQNEAQLDKSGLPSDRFFAERPEGSVSTLKIQRTQQEDSAVYLCASSLVEGSGSSYEQYFGPGTRLTVT.

The chain couples TRBV27 to TRBJ1-1; 10 positions agree with TRBD1. V lost 3 bases and J lost 8; bases outside the gene matches: 6. The germline gives CDR1 MNHEY, CDR2 SMNVEV (reference sequence). The CDR3 is 14 residues long. The DNA for the CDR3 is TGTGCCAGCAGTTTGGACCGGGACAGGGGAGAAGCTTTCTTT. Its protein product is CASSLDRDRGEAFF.

The V gene is TRBV7-2, the J gene TRBJ2-3, with a tentative D call TRBD2 (5 bases). This CDR3 spans 15 amino acids. The V end was cut by 10 bases, the J end by 6 bases, with 23 bases between. Germline V gives CDR1 SGHTA, CDR2 FQGNSA. The CDR3 spells CATQLTLLLADTQYF. In DNA, the CDR3 is TGTGCCACCCAGCTTACTCTTCTCCTAGCTGATACGCAGTATTTT.

The chain joins TRBV5-1 to TRBJ2-7; D perhaps matches TRBD1 (5 bases). V was pared by 4 bases and J by 3 bases, with 11 bases between. Per germline, CDR1 SGHRS and CDR2 YFSETQ. CDR3 size: 13 residues. CDR3 in amino acids: CASSIDSYYEQYF. In nucleotides, the CDR3 is TGCGCCAGCAGCATTGACAGTTACTACGAGCAGTACTTC.

This rearrangement joins TRBV30 to TRBJ2-7; TRBD2 agrees at 13 bases. V trimming: 1 base; J trimming: 4 bases; junction bases outside the gene matches: 1. Germline lookup yields CDR1 GTSNPN and CDR2 SVGIG (reference sequence). The CDR3 length is 14 residues. The DNA of the CDR3 is TGTGCCTGGAGTGAACTAGCGGGAGGGTACGAGCAGTACTTC. Residues: CAWSELAGGYEQYF.

The gene calls are TRBV5-1 and TRBJ2-5; 9 nucleotides match TRBD1. The J call may not be correct, given that the DNA end is closer to TRBJ2-7. The germline V gene encodes CDR1 SGHRS and CDR2 YFSETQ. The CDR3 sequence is 16 residues long. In DNA, the CDR3 is TGCGCCAGCAGCTTGGGGGACAGGGATAGCTCCTACGAGCAGTACTTC. The encoded protein is CASSLGDRDSSYEQYF.

This chain connects TRBV11-2 to TRBJ2-7, with TRBD2 matching over 7 bases. The CDR3 spans 14 residues. The V segment lost 3 bases and the J segment 6 bases; nucleotides outside the gene matches: 8. Germline CDR1 SGHAT, CDR2 FQNNGV. CDR3 in amino acids: CASSLGGWGREQYV. Written as DNA, the CDR3 is TGTGCCAGCAGCTTGGGAGGGTGGGGCCGCGAGCAGTACGTC.

V gene TRBV27 combines with J gene TRBJ2-1; 11 bases align to TRBD2. Germline CDR1 and CDR2: MNHEY and SMNVEV (reference sequence). The J segment lost 9 bases and the V segment lost 6 bases, leaving 10 bases of the junction unmatched. The CDR3 sequence is 15 residues long. The CDR3 nucleotides are TGTGCCAGCAGCGAGGTGACTAGCGGGAACGGTGAGCAGTTCTTC. Its translation: CASSEVTSGNGEQFF.

V gene TRBV11-2 combines with J gene TRBJ1-3; 8 bases map to TRBD1. Trimming cost V 6 bases and J 0 bases; bases outside gene matches: 16. Germline V lookup: CDR1 SGHAT, CDR2 FQNNGV. The length of the CDR3 is 19 residues. CDR3 sequence (DNA): TGTGCCAGCAGGTCCATTCGGGCGGGACAGGACTACTCTGGAAACACCATATATTTT. Protein sequence: CASRSIRAGQDYSGNTIYF.

The chain employs TRBV11-3 and TRBJ2-1; 7 bases match TRBD2. V trimming: 3 bases; J trimming: 5 bases; junction bases outside the gene matches: 1. There are 13 residues in the CDR3. Germline values: CDR1 SGHNT, CDR2 YENEEA. The CDR3 DNA follows: TGTGCCAGCAGCTTGCGGGGGAACAATGAGCAGTTCTTC. Its translation is CASSLRGNNEQFF. The entire variable domain, with the rest obtained from reference TRBV11-3 and TRBJ2-1, is as follows: EAGVVQSPRYKIIEKKQPVAFWCNPISGHNTLYWYLQNLGQGPELLIRYENEEAVDDSQLPKDRFSAERLKGVDSTLKIQPAELGDSAVYLCASSLRGNNEQFFGPGTRLTVL.

The chain has TRBV28 and TRBJ2-1; 8 bases agree with TRBD2. This CDR3 spans 15 amino acids. Germline V gene sequence: CDR1 MDHEN, CDR2 SYDVKM. Losses at the gene ends were 3 bases for V and 7 bases for J; bases not matched to a gene: 8. CDR3 bases: TGTGCCAGCAGTTTGGGGGGACTAGGTGAAAATGAGCAGTTCTTC. Translated: CASSLGGLGENEQFF.

DNA for the CDR3: TGTGCCAGCAGCGCCGGGACAGGGAAAGAGACCCAGTACTTC. This sequence encodes CASSAGTGKETQYF. The chain couples TRBV6-1 to TRBJ2-5, with 9 bases matching TRBD1. This CDR3 contains 14 residues. V trimming: 6 bases; J trimming: 3 bases; junction bases outside the gene matches: 5. CDR1 is MNHNS, CDR2 SASEGT, per germline.